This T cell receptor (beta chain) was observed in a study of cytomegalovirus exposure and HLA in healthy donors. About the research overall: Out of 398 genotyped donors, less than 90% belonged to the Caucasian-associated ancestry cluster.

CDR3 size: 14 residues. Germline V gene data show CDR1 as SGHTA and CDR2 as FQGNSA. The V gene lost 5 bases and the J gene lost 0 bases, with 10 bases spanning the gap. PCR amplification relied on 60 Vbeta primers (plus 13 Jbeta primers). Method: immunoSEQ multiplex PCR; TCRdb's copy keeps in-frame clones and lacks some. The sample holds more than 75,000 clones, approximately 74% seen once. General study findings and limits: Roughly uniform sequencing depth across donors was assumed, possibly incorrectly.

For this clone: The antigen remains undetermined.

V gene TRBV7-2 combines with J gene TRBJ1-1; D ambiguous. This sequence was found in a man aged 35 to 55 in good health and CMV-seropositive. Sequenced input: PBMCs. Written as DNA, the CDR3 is TGTGCCAGCAGCCAGGACTGGGTGAACACTGAAGCTTTCTTT. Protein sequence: CASSQDWVNTEAFF.